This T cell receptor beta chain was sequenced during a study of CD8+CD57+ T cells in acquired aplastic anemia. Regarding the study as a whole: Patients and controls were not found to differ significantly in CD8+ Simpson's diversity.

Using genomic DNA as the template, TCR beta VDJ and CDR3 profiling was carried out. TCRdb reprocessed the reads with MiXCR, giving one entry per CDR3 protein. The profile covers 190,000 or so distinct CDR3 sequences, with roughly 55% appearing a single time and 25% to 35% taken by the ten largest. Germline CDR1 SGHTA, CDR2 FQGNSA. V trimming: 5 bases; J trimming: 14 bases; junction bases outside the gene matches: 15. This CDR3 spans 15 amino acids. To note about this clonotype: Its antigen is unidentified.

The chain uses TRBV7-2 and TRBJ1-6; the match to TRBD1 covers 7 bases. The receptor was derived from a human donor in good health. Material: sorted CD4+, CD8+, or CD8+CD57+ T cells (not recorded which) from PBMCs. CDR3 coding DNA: TGTGCCAGCAGCCAAAGATCTCGACAGGGAGTGTCCCTCCACTTT. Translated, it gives CASSQRSRQGVSLHF. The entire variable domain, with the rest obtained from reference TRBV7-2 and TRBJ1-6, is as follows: GAGVSQSPSNKVTEKGKDVELRCDPISGHTALYWYRQSLGQGLEFLIYFQGNSAPDKSGLPSDRFSAERTGGSVSTLTIQRTQQEDSAVYLCASSQRSRQGVSLHFGNGTRLTVT.